This T cell receptor beta chain was found in a study of T cells after yellow fever vaccination. Study conclusions and caveats: Most primary-vaccination clones recurred post-booster (roughly 96% CD4, around 90% CD8).

On this clonotype: Its antigen is not known.

Trimming shortened V by 5 bases and J by 5 bases, and 16 bases separated the two germline ends. CDR1 is SEHNR and CDR2 is FQNEAQ in the germline V gene (reference sequence). The CDR3 extends over 15 amino acids. Each CDR3 protein gets one entry after TCRdb re-called the 5' RACE reads with MiXCR. In the table there are 250,000 or so distinct CDR3 sequences, 6% to 7.5% of which are singletons. The TCR sequence derives from a man aged 25-40 years who received the YFV17D yellow fever vaccine. The rearrangement uses TRBV7-9 and TRBJ1-3, with D possibly being TRBD1 (6 bases). The sample here was CD4+ T cells sorted from PBMCs, taken 15 days after the yellow fever booster vaccination. The CDR3 coding sequence is TGTGCCAGCAGCCAGGCCGGACAGCCCAGAAACACCATATATTTT. Its protein product is CASSQAGQPRNTIYF.